This T cell receptor (beta chain) was recorded in a study of cytomegalovirus exposure and HLA in healthy donors. Study context: The use of the same platform for the 95 to 150 validation repertoires and the roughly 700 first-cohort repertoires was reported by a later analysis.

Assay: immunoSEQ multiplex PCR; the TCRdb copy retains only in-frame clones and omits some. In the table there are under 200,000 clones, just under 90% of which are singletons. Germline CDR1 reads SGHTA; CDR2 reads FQGNSA. The CDR3 sequence is 14 residues long. V was trimmed by 0 bases and J by 4 bases, leaving 6 bases between them. As regards this clone: Its antigen remains unknown.

The study's findings and limits: Overall, approximately 150 TCR beta chains were annotated as cytomegalovirus-associated. Researchers reported that a few CMV-associated chains were confirmed in vitro as CMV antigen-specific.

This sequence joins TRBV7-2 and TRBJ1-4; a weak D match, TRBD1 (5 bases). The specimen sequenced was PBMCs. This receptor was identified in a woman aged 18-29 years in good health and CMV-seropositive. CDR3 protein: CASSLAGLNEKLFF. DNA of the CDR3: TGTGCCAGCAGCTTAGCGGGGCTTAATGAAAAACTGTTTTTT.